This note documents a single T cell receptor (beta chain) sequence. Antigen unknown. The data stem from a study of shared clonotypes between healthy human individuals. Study-wide points: Of the naive CD4 clonotypes, around 4.7% were shared across several donors. For sorted subsets, rarefaction showed incomplete sequencing despite large depth.

Assay: immunoSEQ multiplex PCR; the TCRdb copy retains only in-frame clones and omits some. The sample records under 1,100,000 clones, approximately 70% being singletons. Every contributor of samples was a Caucasian grown-up residing in Nashville, Tennessee. The specimen sequenced was memory CD4+ T cells sorted from blood. As for subset: CD45RA-negative fraction. The receptor's source is a man younger than 35 in good health.

The CDR3 DNA reads TGTGCCAGCAGCCCGCAGGGTGAGGGAAAAACTGAAGCTTTCTTT. It translates to CASSPQGEGKTEAFF. The chain combines TRBV5-6 with TRBJ1-1; TRBD1 is a possible D gene (5 bases). The germline gives CDR1 SGHDT, CDR2 YYEEEE. The CDR3 runs 15 residues. The V gene lost 4 bases and the J gene lost 5 bases, with 18 bases spanning the gap.